These 30 T cell receptor beta chains originate from one sample sequenced in a study of beta chain features in type 1 diabetes. No antigens are known for them. Expressed TCRB transcripts were sequenced, since all the RNA that had been isolated was reverse transcribed. Produced via immunoSEQ multiplex PCR; TCRdb's table is partial and in-frame only. The sample consists of around 260,000 clones, 20% to 25% of them appearing once. Study results and caveats: Shortening that was moderate but significant affected the TCRB CDR3s of Type 1 diabetes patients in all four CD4+ subsets.

The sequencing sample was made of naive CD4+ T cells from blood. All receptors derive from a woman in her twenties or thirties with type 1 diabetes.

This clone was detected only a few times. The CDR3 sequence is CAWSGAGTSGSEQYF. Written as DNA, the CDR3 is TGTGCCTGGAGTGGAGCCGGGACTAGCGGGAGCGAGCAGTACTTC. This chain uses TRBV30 with TRBJ2-7, with TRBD2 identical over 14 bases. V lost 1 base to trimming and J lost 6 bases; unmatched junction nucleotides: 5. The CDR3 extends over 15 amino acids. Per the germline V gene, CDR1 is GTSNPN and CDR2 is SVGIG (reference sequence).

This clone has more than one count but fewer than ten. The chain employs TRBV28 and TRBJ2-7; 9 bases line up with TRBD1. CDR1 and CDR2 (germline): MDHEN, SYDVKM. The CDR3 extends over 14 amino acids. The trim removed 2 bases at V and 8 bases at J, leaving 7 bases unmatched. The CDR3 sequence is CASSLPGQGVQQYF. In DNA, the CDR3 is TGTGCCAGCAGTTTACCGGGACAGGGAGTGCAGCAGTACTTC.

This clone was seen more than once but under ten times. The CDR3 DNA follows: TGTGCCAGCAGCTTAGCTTACCAGGACAGGGGTCAAGAGACCCAGTACTTC. Amino acid sequence: CASSLAYQDRGQETQYF. The chain has TRBV7-9 and TRBJ2-5, with 9 positions matching TRBD1. V shed 0 bases and J 2 bases; nucleotides not matched to a gene: 7. The CDR3 loop spans 17 amino acids. In germline, CDR1 is SEHNR, CDR2 FQNEAQ (reference sequence).

The J gene is TRBJ1-5, the V gene TRBV28; a weak D match, TRBD1 (6 bases). The CDR3 spans 14 residues. The V end lost 5 bases, the J end lost 7 bases, and 15 bases lay between the germline ends. Germline V gives CDR1 MDHEN, CDR2 SYDVKM. CDR3 in DNA: TGTGCCAGCAGTGGAGGACAGTTCCGGCAGCCCCAGCATTTT. This translates into CASSGGQFRQPQHF.

This clone has a handful of counts. The chain is built from TRBV4-1 and TRBJ2-4; D gene uncertain. Trimming stripped 3 bases from V and 0 bases from J, with 9 bases between. From germline, CDR1 is MGHRA and CDR2 YSYEKL. The CDR3 loop spans 15 amino acids. The chain's CDR3 is CASSHPLLAKNIQYF. The CDR3 region has the DNA TGCGCCAGCAGCCACCCCCTACTAGCCAAAAACATTCAGTACTTC.

This rearrangement joins TRBV29-1 to TRBJ2-3, with 8 bases fitting TRBD2. Germline V lookup: CDR1 SQVTM, CDR2 ANQGSEA. The trim removed 4 bases at V and 5 bases at J, leaving 11 bases unmatched. The CDR3 extends over 15 amino acids. CDR3 nucleotides: TGCAGCGTTGGACCCACAGCGGGAGAGGGAGATACGCAGTATTTT. Translating it yields CSVGPTAGEGDTQYF.

Only a few counts were recorded for this clone. V and J are TRBV29-1 and TRBJ2-3; 7 positions agree with TRBD2. V was clipped by 6 bases and J by 0 bases; unmatched bases: 9. CDR1 and CDR2 from the germline V gene are SQVTM and ANQGSEA. This CDR3 is 15 amino acids long. CDR3 amino acids: CSVDMVGGSTDTQYF. For the CDR3, the DNA is TGCAGCGTGGATATGGTGGGGGGGAGCACAGATACGCAGTATTTT.

This clone was seen a handful of times. V is TRBV5-1 and J is TRBJ2-1; D possibly corresponds to TRBD2 (5 bases). Germline CDR1 reads SGHRS; CDR2 reads YFSETQ. The V and J ends lost 4 bases and 0 bases respectively, with 14 bases between them. This CDR3 spans 16 amino acids. Written as DNA, the CDR3 is TGCGCCAGCAGCCCGGACTCGTACAGCTCCTACAATGAGCAGTTCTTC. This sequence encodes CASSPDSYSSYNEQFF.

This clone was observed a few times. This rearrangement joins TRBV30 to TRBJ1-5; D unresolved. The CDR3 spans 13 residues. From germline, CDR1 is GTSNPN and CDR2 SVGIG (reference sequence). V dropped 0 bases and J dropped 7 bases, with 10 bases sitting between them. DNA for the CDR3: TGTGCCTGGAGTGTTGTTGCAGGCCAGCCCCAGCATTTT. Amino acids: CAWSVVAGQPQHF.

The V and J genes are TRBV5-4 and TRBJ2-7, with a weak D call TRBD2 (6 bases). Trimming pared 2 bases from V and 6 bases from J, leaving 15 bases between. Germline CDR1 and CDR2: SGHNT and YYREEE (reference sequence). The CDR3 extends over 14 amino acids. In DNA, the CDR3 is TGTGCCAGCAGCTTTAAGGGAGGATGGGGCGAGCAGTACTTC. It translates to CASSFKGGWGEQYF.

This clone has just a few counts. The rearrangement links TRBV30 to TRBJ2-7; 9 nucleotides line up with TRBD2. The CDR3 is 14 amino acids. The V gene's germline CDR1 is GTSNPN and CDR2 SVGIG (reference sequence). The J segment lost 2 bases and the V segment lost 1 base, leaving 3 bases of the junction unmatched. The CDR3: CAWSETSGPYEQYF. For the CDR3, the DNA is TGTGCCTGGAGTGAGACTAGCGGCCCCTACGAGCAGTACTTC.

The chain recombines TRBV28 with TRBJ2-7; possibly TRBD1 for D (6 bases). This CDR3 has 14 amino acids. Deletions cut 6 bases from V and 2 bases from J, with 14 bases between. Looked up from germline, CDR1 is MDHEN and CDR2 is SYDVKM. This chain's CDR3 is CASRSGQPPYEQYF. CDR3 coding DNA: TGTGCCAGCAGATCCGGACAGCCCCCCTACGAGCAGTACTTC.

The rearrangement uses TRBV7-9 and TRBJ1-1, with a weak D call TRBD1 (5 bases). The germline CDR1 and CDR2 sequences are SEHNR and FQNEAQ (reference sequence). V was cut by 5 bases and J by 2 bases, with 9 bases left in between. The CDR3 has 13 amino acids. The CDR3 spells CASSAGGNTEAFF. Written as DNA, the CDR3 is TGTGCCAGCAGCGCCGGGGGAAACACTGAAGCTTTCTTT.

This clone showed up just a few times. V usage is TRBV30 and J usage is TRBJ2-7; D not certain. V lost 2 bases, J lost 2 bases, and 7 bases lay in between. The germline CDR1 and CDR2 sequences are GTSNPN and SVGIG (reference sequence). The CDR3 spans 12 residues. The CDR3 DNA reads TGTGCCTGGAGTACAGCAACCTACGAGCAGTACTTC. Translation gives CAWSTATYEQYF.

The chain combines TRBV29-1 with TRBJ2-1; D is perhaps TRBD2 (6 bases). V dropped 6 bases and J dropped 0 bases, with 15 bases sitting between them. This CDR3 is 15 amino acids long. Germline CDR1 reads SQVTM; CDR2 reads ANQGSEA. The chain's CDR3 is CSVPLGGSSYNEQFF. In DNA, the CDR3 is TGCAGCGTCCCCCTTGGAGGGAGCTCCTACAATGAGCAGTTCTTC.

The rearrangement links TRBV11-2 to TRBJ2-1, with 10 bases identical to TRBD2. CDR1 is SGHAT and CDR2 is FQNNGV in the germline V gene. Germline trimming cut 0 bases from V and 4 bases from J; bases unmatched to any gene: 6. The CDR3 length is 17 residues. The CDR3 DNA follows: TGTGCCAGCAGCTTAGAGGCAGCGGGAGGGCCATACAATGAGCAGTTCTTC. It codes for CASSLEAAGGPYNEQFF.

The rearrangement joins TRBV11-2 to TRBJ2-2; D gene unclear. Germline lookup yields CDR1 SGHAT and CDR2 FQNNGV. Trimming removed 2 bases from V and 4 bases from J, with 5 bases in between. The CDR3 has 13 residues. The CDR3 DNA is TGTGCCAGCAGCTTAATAGTCACCGGGGAGCTGTTTTTT. As protein: CASSLIVTGELFF.

This clone was seen a handful of times. The rearrangement links TRBV29-1 to TRBJ2-1; D may be TRBD2 (5 bases). Germline CDR1 is SQVTM and CDR2 is ANQGSEA. The CDR3 has 16 amino acids. Trimming removed 5 bases at V and 2 bases at J, with 19 bases between. CDR3 coding DNA: TGCAGCGTTACGAGGAGGCCGGACGGTCCCTACAATGAGCAGTTCTTC. Amino acids: CSVTRRPDGPYNEQFF.

The chain employs TRBV29-1 and TRBJ2-3; a weak D match, TRBD2 (6 bases). CDR3 length: 12 residues. Germline V gene data show CDR1 as SQVTM and CDR2 as ANQGSEA. V was clipped by 7 bases and J by 5 bases, with 13 bases between them. Here the CDR3 reads CSAGNGGDTQYF. CDR3 in DNA: TGCAGCGCTGGGAACGGGGGAGATACGCAGTATTTT.

V is TRBV9 and J is TRBJ2-7; TRBD1 matches at 12 bases. Germline loops: CDR1 SGDLS, CDR2 YYNGEE. Trimming took 3 bases from V and 1 from J; bases not matched to a gene: 2. The CDR3 has 15 amino acids. The CDR3 DNA is TGTGCCAGCAGCGGGGACAGGGGGCTTTCCTACGAGCAGTACTTC. Protein sequence: CASSGDRGLSYEQYF.

There are a few counts of this clone. This rearrangement joins TRBV9 to TRBJ2-2; TRBD1 matches at 7 bases. The CDR3 loop spans 17 amino acids. The V and J ends lost 4 bases and 0 bases, in that order; junction bases with no gene match: 9. CDR1 is SGDLS, CDR2 YYNGEE, per germline. This CDR3 is CASSSQGQVTNTGELFF. For the CDR3, the DNA is TGTGCCAGCAGCTCGCAAGGACAGGTGACGAACACCGGGGAGCTGTTTTTT.

The genes are TRBV4-2 and TRBJ1-2; the match to TRBD1 covers 7 bases. The germline V gene has CDR1 LGHNA and CDR2 YNFKEQ. V trimming: 0 bases; J trimming: 7 bases; junction bases outside the gene matches: 8. CDR3 length: 15 amino acids. The DNA of the CDR3 is TGTGCCAGCAGCCAAGACCAAGGGGGCGAAAGTGGCTACACCTTC. It translates to CASSQDQGGESGYTF.

This chain joins TRBV30 and TRBJ1-2, with 7 bases lining up with TRBD1. Trimming removed 0 bases from V and 7 bases from J; junction bases left unmatched: 2. This CDR3 is 12 amino acids long. Germline CDR1 and CDR2: GTSNPN and SVGIG (reference sequence). The CDR3 loop is CAWSVGGPGYTF. In DNA form, the CDR3 reads TGTGCCTGGAGTGTAGGGGGCCCTGGCTACACCTTC. Full variable domain (rest looked up from reference TRBV30 and TRBJ1-2): SQTIHQWPATLVQPVGSPLSLECTVEGTSNPNLYWYRQAAGRGLQLLFYSVGIGQISSEVPQNLSASRPQDRQFILSSKKLLLSDSGFYLCAWSVGGPGYTFGSGTRLTVV.

This clone was observed a few times. The V call is TRBV29-1, the J call TRBJ1-2; D gene ambiguous. Germline V gene sequence: CDR1 SQVTM, CDR2 ANQGSEA. CDR3 size: 13 residues. Trimming pared 3 bases from V and 7 bases from J, leaving 15 bases between. The CDR3 here is CSVDPEATGGYTF. Here the CDR3 DNA reads TGCAGCGTTGACCCGGAGGCCACGGGTGGCTACACCTTC.

The J gene is TRBJ2-7, the V gene TRBV29-1; 11 bases are shared with TRBD2. After removal of 4 bases from V and 5 bases from J, the junction contained 7 bases not matched to a gene. There are 14 residues in the CDR3. Germline CDR1 SQVTM, CDR2 ANQGSEA. The CDR3 sequence: CSVVFLAGGHEQYF. The DNA for the CDR3 is TGCAGCGTTGTTTTTCTAGCGGGAGGCCACGAGCAGTACTTC.

CDR3 DNA sequence: TGTGCCAGCAGCTTAGTCGGGAATGAAGCTTTCTTT. Encoded protein: CASSLVGNEAFF. The J gene is TRBJ1-1, the V gene TRBV7-9; D is unclear. Germline values: CDR1 SEHNR, CDR2 FQNEAQ (reference sequence). Trimming pared 1 base from V and 7 bases from J, leaving 7 bases between. The CDR3 totals 12 residues.

The V gene is TRBV29-1, the J gene TRBJ1-2, with a weak D call TRBD1 (5 bases). Germline assignment: CDR1 SQVTM and CDR2 ANQGSEA. The CDR3 length is 14 residues. Trimming shortened V by 3 bases and J by 0 bases, and 11 bases separated the two germline ends. In DNA form, the CDR3 reads TGCAGCGTTGAGGTGACAGTGGCTAACTATGGCTACACCTTC. Translated: CSVEVTVANYGYTF.

This clone came up a few times. The V call is TRBV7-6, the J call TRBJ2-7; 8 bases are shared with TRBD1. From germline, CDR1 is SGHVS and CDR2 FNYEAQ. The CDR3 loop spans 13 amino acids. The V and J ends lost 8 bases and 2 bases, in that order; junction bases with no gene match: 5. This CDR3 is CASAGQGTYEQYF. As DNA, the CDR3 is TGTGCCAGCGCAGGACAGGGTACCTACGAGCAGTACTTC.

The chain joins TRBV7-2 to TRBJ1-5; 7 bases match TRBD1. Germline lookup yields CDR1 SGHTA and CDR2 FQGNSA. The CDR3 is made up of 15 amino acids. Germline trimming cut 5 bases from V and 4 bases from J; bases unmatched to any gene: 8. The CDR3 coding sequence is TGTGCCAGCAGCAGCCAACAGGGGCTAAATCAGCCCCAGCATTTT. Residues: CASSSQQGLNQPQHF.

The chain couples TRBV6-5 to TRBJ2-7; no firm D call. Trimming stripped 0 bases from V and 3 bases from J, with 15 bases between. The CDR3 contains 16 residues. Germline CDR1 and CDR2: MNHEY and SVGAGI. This chain's CDR3 is CASSYSLRVPFYEQYF. DNA for the CDR3: TGTGCCAGCAGTTACTCCCTTCGAGTCCCTTTCTACGAGCAGTACTTC.